These 10 T cell receptor beta chains were all obtained from the same sample, sequenced in a study of shared clonotypes between healthy human individuals. Sequenced by immunoSEQ multiplex PCR; TCRdb stores in-frame clones only, minus some. Of 640,000 or so clones listed, about three quarters are singletons. The specimen sequenced was memory CD4+ T cells sorted from blood. As to subset: CD45RA-negative fraction. Receptors were obtained from a woman aged 25 to 39 in good health.

There are a few counts of this clone. The V gene is TRBV2, the J gene TRBJ1-1; no clear D. V gave up 4 bases and J gave up 3 bases, with 6 bases separating them. CDR3 length equals 12 residues. From germline, CDR1 is SNHLY and CDR2 FYNNEI. The CDR3 DNA is TGTGCCAGCAGTGCGGGCGACACTGAAGCTTTCTTT. Translated: CASSAGDTEAFF.

The rearrangement joins TRBV28 to TRBJ2-1; 7 bases match TRBD2. The trim removed 6 bases at V and 3 bases at J, leaving 8 bases unmatched. CDR3 length: 15 residues. The V gene's germline CDR1 is MDHEN and CDR2 SYDVKM. This CDR3 is CASRRGGSGYNEQFF. The CDR3 coding sequence is TGTGCCAGCAGACGCGGGGGTAGCGGCTACAATGAGCAGTTCTTC. The full variable domain, completed using reference TRBV28 and TRBJ2-1, is DVKVTQSSRYLVKRTGEKVFLECVQDMDHENMFWYRQDPGLGLRLIYFSYDVKMKEKGDIPEGYSVSREKKERFSLILESASTNQTSMYLCASRRGGSGYNEQFFGPGTRLTVL.

The chain carries TRBV7-9 and TRBJ1-5, with D tentatively TRBD1 (5 bases). The germline gives CDR1 SEHNR, CDR2 FQNEAQ (reference sequence). The V end was cut by 5 bases, the J end by 1 base, with 9 bases between. The CDR3 runs 14 residues. CDR3 sequence: CASSVQGSNQPQHF. In nucleotides, the CDR3 is TGTGCCAGCAGCGTCCAGGGAAGCAATCAGCCCCAGCATTTT.

Remarks on this clone: Other DNA sequences from this sample encode an identical CDR3 as well. This rearrangement joins TRBV5-6 to TRBJ1-2; D remains ambiguous. Trimming took off 0 bases at V and 2 bases at J, with 8 bases between the two ends. This CDR3 spans 14 amino acids. The germline V gene has CDR1 SGHDT and CDR2 YYEEEE. As DNA, the CDR3 is TGTGCCAGCAGCTTGGTCTCGGGAAACTATGGCTACACCTTC. Its protein is CASSLVSGNYGYTF.

This clone showed up just once. The V call is TRBV7-8, the J call TRBJ2-5; D is uncertain. V lost 5 bases and J 5 bases, leaving 15 bases between the germline ends. Germline V gene lookup returns CDR1 SGHVS and CDR2 FQNEAQ. The CDR3 contains 14 residues. The CDR3 nucleotides read TGTGCCAGCAGCCCACAGATAGGAGCGGAGACCCAGTACTTC. Translating gives CASSPQIGAETQYF.

The gene calls are TRBV5-1 and TRBJ2-3; 7 bases map to TRBD1. Germline V gene data show CDR1 as SGHRS and CDR2 as YFSETQ. Trimming at V came to 2 bases and at J to 0 bases, leaving 3 bases not matched to a gene. This CDR3 has 15 residues. In DNA, the CDR3 is TGCGCCAGCAGCTTACAGGGGCCTAGCACAGATACGCAGTATTTT. Residues: CASSLQGPSTDTQYF.

This clone was observed a single time. V gene TRBV6-4 combines with J gene TRBJ2-3; 13 bases map to TRBD2. The CDR3 loop spans 16 amino acids. V dropped 6 bases and J dropped 5; count of bases not matched to a gene: 8. Germline loops: CDR1 MRHNA, CDR2 SNTAGT. In DNA, the CDR3 is TGTGCCAGCAGAAGGACTAGCGGGAGTGGGCGAGATACGCAGTATTTT. It yields the protein CASRRTSGSGRDTQYF.

This chain uses TRBV7-3 with TRBJ1-2, with D hard to call. With 2 bases removed from V and 5 bases from J, the gap between germline ends came to 12 bases. From germline, CDR1 is SGHTA and CDR2 FQGTGA. The CDR3 length is 14 residues. CDR3 in DNA: TGTGCCAGCAGCTTATCGGCAGGAGAATATGGCTACACCTTC. The encoded protein is CASSLSAGEYGYTF.

V gene TRBV18 combines with J gene TRBJ2-5, with TRBD1 as a possible D gene (5 bases). The CDR3 contains 13 residues. Trimming left V 1 base short and J 5 bases short, with 8 bases between. Per the germline V gene, CDR1 is KGHSH and CDR2 is LQKENI. CDR3: CASSPLGRETQYF. DNA of the CDR3: TGTGCCAGCTCACCACTGGGGCGGGAGACCCAGTACTTC.

The gene calls are TRBV2 and TRBJ1-5; D gene uncertain. The germline V and J ends were trimmed by 5 bases and 1 base, with 9 bases remaining between them. Germline V gives CDR1 SNHLY, CDR2 FYNNEI. There are 14 residues in the CDR3. The CDR3 sequence is CASSLDQSNQPQHF. The CDR3 DNA follows: TGTGCCAGCAGTTTGGATCAAAGCAATCAGCCCCAGCATTTT.